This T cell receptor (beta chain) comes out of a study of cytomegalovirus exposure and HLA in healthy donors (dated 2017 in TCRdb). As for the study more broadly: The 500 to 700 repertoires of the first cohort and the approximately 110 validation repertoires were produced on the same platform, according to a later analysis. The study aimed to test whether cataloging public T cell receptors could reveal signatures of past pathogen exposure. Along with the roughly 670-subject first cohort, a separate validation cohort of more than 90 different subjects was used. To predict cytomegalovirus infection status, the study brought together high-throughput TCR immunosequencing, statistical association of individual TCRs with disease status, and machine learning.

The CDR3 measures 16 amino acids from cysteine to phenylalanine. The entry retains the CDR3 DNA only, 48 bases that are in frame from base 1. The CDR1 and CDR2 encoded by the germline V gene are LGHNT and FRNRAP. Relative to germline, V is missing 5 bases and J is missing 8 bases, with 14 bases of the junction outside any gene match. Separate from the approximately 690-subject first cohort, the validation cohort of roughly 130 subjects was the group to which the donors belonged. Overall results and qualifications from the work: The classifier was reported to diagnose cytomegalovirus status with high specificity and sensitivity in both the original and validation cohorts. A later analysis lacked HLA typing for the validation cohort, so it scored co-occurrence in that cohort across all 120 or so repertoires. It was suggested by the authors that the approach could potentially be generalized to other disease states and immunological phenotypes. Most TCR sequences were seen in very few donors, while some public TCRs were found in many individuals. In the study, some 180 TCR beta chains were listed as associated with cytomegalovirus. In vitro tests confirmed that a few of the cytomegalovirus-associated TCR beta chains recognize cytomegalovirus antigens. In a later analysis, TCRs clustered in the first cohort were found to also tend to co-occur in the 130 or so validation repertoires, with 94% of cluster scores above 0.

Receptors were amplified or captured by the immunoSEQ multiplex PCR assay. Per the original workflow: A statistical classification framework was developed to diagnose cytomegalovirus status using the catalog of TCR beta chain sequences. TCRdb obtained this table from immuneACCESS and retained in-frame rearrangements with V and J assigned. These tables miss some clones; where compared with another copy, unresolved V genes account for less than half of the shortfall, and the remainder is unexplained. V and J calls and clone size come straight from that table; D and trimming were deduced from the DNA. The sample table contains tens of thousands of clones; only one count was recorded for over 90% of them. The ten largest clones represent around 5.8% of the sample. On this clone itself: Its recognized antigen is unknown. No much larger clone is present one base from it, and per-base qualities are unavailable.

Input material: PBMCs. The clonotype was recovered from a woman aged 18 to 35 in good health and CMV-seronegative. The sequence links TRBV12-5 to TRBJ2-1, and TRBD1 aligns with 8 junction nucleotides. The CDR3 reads CASGPGQGIVSYEQFF. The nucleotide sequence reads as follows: TGTGCTAGTGGTCCAGGACAGGGAATTGTGTCTTATGAGCAGTTCTTC.